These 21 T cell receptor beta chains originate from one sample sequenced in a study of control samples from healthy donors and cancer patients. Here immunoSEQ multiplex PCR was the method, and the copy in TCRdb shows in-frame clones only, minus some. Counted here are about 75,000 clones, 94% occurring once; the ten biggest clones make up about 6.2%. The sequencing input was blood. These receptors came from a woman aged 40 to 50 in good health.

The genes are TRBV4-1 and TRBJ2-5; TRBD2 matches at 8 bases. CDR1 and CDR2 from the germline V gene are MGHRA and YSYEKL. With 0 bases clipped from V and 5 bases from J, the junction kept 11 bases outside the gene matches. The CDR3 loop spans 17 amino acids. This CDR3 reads CASSQDWAAGVGETQYF. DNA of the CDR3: TGCGCCAGCAGCCAAGATTGGGCAGCGGGAGTGGGGGAGACCCAGTACTTC.

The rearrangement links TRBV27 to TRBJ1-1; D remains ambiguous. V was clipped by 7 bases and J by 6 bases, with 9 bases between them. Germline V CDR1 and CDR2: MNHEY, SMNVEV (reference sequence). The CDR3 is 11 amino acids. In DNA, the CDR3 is TGTGCCAGCATGAGCGGCGCTGAAGCTTTCTTT. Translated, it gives CASMSGAEAFF.

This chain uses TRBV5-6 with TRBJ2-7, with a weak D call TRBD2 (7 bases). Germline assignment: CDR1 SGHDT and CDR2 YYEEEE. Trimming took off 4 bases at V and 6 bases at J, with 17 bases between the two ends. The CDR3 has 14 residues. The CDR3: CASSRGGGEIEQYF. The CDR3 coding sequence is TGTGCCAGCAGCCGTGGCGGGGGCGAGATCGAGCAGTACTTC.

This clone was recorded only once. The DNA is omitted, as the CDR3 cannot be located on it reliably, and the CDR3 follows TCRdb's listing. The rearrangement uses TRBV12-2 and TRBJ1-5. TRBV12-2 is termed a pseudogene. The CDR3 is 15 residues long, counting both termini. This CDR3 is CASRFGRGSNQPQHF.

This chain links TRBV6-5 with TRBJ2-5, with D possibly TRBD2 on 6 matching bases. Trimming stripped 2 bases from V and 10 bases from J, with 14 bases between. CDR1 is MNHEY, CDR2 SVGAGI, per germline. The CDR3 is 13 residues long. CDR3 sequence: CASSYVRAGRQYF. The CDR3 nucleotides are TGTGCCAGCAGTTACGTCAGGGCGGGACGCCAGTACTTC.

The CDR3 nucleotides read TGCAGCGGGTCTAGCGGGAGTTATAATGAGCAGTTCTTC. Its translation: CSGSSGSYNEQFF. The genes are TRBV29-1 and TRBJ2-1, with 10 bases aligning to TRBD2. The CDR3 runs 13 residues. The V and J ends lost 7 bases and 7 bases, in that order; junction bases with no gene match: 7. Germline CDR1 is SQVTM and CDR2 is ANQGSEA.

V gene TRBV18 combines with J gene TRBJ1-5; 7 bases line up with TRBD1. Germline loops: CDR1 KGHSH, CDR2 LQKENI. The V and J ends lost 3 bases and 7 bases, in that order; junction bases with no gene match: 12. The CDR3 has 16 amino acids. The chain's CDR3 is CASSPEDRVARQPQHF. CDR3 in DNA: TGTGCCAGCTCACCCGAAGACAGGGTAGCGCGGCAGCCCCAGCATTTT.

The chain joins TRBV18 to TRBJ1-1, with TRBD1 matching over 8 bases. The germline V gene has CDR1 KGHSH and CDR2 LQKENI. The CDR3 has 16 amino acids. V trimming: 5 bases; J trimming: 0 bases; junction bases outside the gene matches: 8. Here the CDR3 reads CASSGTGGDLNTEAFF. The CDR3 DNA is TGTGCCAGCTCAGGTACAGGGGGGGATTTGAACACTGAAGCTTTCTTT.

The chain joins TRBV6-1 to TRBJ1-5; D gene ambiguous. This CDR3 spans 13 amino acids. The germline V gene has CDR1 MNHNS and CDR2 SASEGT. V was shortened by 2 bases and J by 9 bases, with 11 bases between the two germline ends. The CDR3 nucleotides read TGTGCCAGCAGTGAATTCCGTACCACGCCCCAGCATTTT. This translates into CASSEFRTTPQHF.

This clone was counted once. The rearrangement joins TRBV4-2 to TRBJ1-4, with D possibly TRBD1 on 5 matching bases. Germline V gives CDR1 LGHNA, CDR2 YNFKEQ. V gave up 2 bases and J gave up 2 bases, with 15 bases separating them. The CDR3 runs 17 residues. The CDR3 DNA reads TGTGCCAGCAGCCAACAATGGGGGGGGAATACTAATGAAAAACTGTTTTTT. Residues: CASSQQWGGNTNEKLFF.

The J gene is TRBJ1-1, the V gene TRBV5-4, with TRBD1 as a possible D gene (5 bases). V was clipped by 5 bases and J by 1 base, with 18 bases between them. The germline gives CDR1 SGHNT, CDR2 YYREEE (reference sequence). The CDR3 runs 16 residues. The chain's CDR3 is CASRRWNLGGNTEAFF. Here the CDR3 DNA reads TGTGCCAGCAGAAGGTGGAACCTTGGGGGGAACACTGAAGCTTTCTTT.

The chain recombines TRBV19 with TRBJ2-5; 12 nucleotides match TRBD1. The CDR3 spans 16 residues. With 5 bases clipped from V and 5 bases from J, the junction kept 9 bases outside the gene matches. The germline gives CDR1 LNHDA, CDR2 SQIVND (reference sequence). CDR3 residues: CASSDPGQGAFETQYF. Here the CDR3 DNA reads TGTGCCAGTAGTGACCCGGGACAGGGGGCCTTCGAGACCCAGTACTTC.

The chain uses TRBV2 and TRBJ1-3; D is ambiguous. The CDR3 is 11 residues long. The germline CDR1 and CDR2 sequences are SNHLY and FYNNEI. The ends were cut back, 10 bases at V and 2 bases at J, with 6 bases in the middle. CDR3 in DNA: TGTGCCACGAATGCTGGAAACACCATATATTTT. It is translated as CATNAGNTIYF.

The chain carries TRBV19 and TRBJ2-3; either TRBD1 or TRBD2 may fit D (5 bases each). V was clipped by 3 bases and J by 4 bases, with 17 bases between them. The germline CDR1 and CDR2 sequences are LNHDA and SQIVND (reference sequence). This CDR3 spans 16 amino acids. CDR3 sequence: CASSIMGPPGPDTQYF. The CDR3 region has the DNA TGTGCCAGTAGTATCATGGGACCACCGGGCCCAGATACGCAGTATTTT.

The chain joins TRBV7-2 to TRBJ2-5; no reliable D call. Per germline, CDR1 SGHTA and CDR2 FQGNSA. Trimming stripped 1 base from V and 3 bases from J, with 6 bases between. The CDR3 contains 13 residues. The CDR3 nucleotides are TGTGCCAGCAGCTTAGACGGAAAAGAGACCCAGTACTTC. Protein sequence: CASSLDGKETQYF.

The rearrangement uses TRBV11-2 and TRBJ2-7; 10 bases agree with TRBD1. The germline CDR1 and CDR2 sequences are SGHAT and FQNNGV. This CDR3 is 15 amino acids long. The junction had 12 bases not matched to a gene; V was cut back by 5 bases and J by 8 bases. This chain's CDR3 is CASSPRTGGGKKQYF. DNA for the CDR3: TGTGCCAGCAGCCCTAGGACAGGGGGTGGGAAAAAGCAGTACTTC.

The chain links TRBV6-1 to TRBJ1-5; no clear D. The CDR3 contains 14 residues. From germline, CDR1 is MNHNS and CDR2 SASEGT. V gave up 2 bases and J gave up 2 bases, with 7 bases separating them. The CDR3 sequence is CASSERRGNQPQHF. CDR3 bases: TGTGCCAGCAGTGAAAGAAGGGGCAATCAGCCCCAGCATTTT.

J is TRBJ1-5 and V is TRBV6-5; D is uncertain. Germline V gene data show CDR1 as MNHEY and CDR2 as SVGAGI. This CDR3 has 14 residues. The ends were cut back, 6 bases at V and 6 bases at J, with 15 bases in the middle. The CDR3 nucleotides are TGTGCCAGCAGCAGTACAGCGTTCGGTCAGCCCCAGCATTTT. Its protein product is CASSSTAFGQPQHF.

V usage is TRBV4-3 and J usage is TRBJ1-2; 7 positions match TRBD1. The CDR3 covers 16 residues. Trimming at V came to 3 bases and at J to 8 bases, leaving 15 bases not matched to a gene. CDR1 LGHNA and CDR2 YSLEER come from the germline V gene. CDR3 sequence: CASSHRSHRGGEGYTF. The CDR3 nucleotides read TGCGCCAGCAGCCACCGCTCCCACAGGGGCGGGGAAGGCTACACCTTC.

CDR3 DNA sequence: TGCAGCACCACAGGGGTCTCTGGAAACACCATATATTTT. It codes for CSTTGVSGNTIYF. The chain uses TRBV29-1 and TRBJ1-3; 7 positions agree with TRBD1. Trimming cost V 8 bases and J 0 bases; bases outside gene matches: 4. This CDR3 has 13 residues. Germline loops: CDR1 SQVTM, CDR2 ANQGSEA.

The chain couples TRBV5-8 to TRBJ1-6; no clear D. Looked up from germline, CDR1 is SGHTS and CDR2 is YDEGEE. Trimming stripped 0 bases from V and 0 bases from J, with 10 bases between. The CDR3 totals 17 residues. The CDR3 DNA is TGTGCCAGCAGCTTGGGGGCGGGGAGCTCCTATAATTCACCCCTCCACTTT. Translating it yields CASSLGAGSSYNSPLHF.